This T cell receptor (beta chain) was identified in a study of T cell responses to AZD1222 COVID-19 vaccine. About this clone itself: Antigen specificity is unknown.

J lost 0 bases, V lost 5 bases, and 3 bases had no gene match. Germline loops: CDR1 SGHTA, CDR2 FQGNSA. CDR3 length: 14 amino acids. General observations from the study: Only a handful of AZD1222 recipients, five to seven in all, had baseline seropositivity.

The data were produced by immunoSEQ multiplex PCR, yet TCRdb's version contains in-frame clones alone and is incomplete. The table records hundreds of thousands of clones, 85% to 95% of them present only once. The gene calls are TRBV7-2 and TRBJ1-2; TRBD1 agrees at 7 bases. This clonotype was obtained from an adult in good health. Sequencing used peripheral blood, obtained on day 0 of MenACWY control vaccination. This CDR3 is CASSGDSSNYGYTF. Written as DNA, the CDR3 is TGTGCCAGCAGCGGGGACAGCTCTAACTATGGCTACACCTTC. Full variable domain (rest looked up from reference TRBV7-2 and TRBJ1-2): GAGVSQSPSNKVTEKGKDVELRCDPISGHTALYWYRQSLGQGLEFLIYFQGNSAPDKSGLPSDRFSAERTGGSVSTLTIQRTQQEDSAVYLCASSGDSSNYGYTFGSGTRLTVV.